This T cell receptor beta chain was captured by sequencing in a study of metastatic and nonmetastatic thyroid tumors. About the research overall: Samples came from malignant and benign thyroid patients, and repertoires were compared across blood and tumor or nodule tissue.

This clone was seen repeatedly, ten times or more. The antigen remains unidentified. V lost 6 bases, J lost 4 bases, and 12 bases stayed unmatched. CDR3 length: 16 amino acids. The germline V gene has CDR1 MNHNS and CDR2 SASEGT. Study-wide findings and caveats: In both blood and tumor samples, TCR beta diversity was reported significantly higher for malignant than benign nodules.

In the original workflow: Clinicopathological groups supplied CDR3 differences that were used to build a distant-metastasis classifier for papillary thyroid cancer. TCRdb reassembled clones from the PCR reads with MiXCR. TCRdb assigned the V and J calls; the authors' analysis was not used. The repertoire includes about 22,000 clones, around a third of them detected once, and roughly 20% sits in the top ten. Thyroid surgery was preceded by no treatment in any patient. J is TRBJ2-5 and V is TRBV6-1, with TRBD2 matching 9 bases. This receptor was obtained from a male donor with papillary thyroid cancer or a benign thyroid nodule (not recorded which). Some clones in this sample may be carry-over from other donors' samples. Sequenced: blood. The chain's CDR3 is CASRPYLAGLGETQYF. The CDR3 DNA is TGTGCCAGCAGACCGTACCTAGCGGGACTTGGAGAGACCCAGTACTTC.